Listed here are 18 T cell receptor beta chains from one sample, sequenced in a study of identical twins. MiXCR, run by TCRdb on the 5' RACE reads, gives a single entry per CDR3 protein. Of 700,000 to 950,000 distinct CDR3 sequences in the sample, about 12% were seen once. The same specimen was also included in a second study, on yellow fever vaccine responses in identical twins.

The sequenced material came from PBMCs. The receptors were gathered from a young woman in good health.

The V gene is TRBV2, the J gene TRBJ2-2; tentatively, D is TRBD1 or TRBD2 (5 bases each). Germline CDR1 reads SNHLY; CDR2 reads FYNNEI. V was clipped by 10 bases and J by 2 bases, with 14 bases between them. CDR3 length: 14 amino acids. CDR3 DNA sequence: TGTGCCACCCCGGGACCCTCTAACACCGGGGAGCTGTTTTTT. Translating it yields CATPGPSNTGELFF.

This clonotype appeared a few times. CDR3 sequence reads: CATRGETNEKLFF. CDR3 DNA: TGTGCCACTCGGGGAGAAACTAATGAAAAACTGTTTTTT. V usage is TRBV10-3 and J usage is TRBJ1-4; D is unresolved. V was cut by 10 bases and J by 1 base, with 10 bases left in between. This CDR3 has 13 amino acids. Germline V lookup: CDR1 ENHRY, CDR2 SYGVKD.

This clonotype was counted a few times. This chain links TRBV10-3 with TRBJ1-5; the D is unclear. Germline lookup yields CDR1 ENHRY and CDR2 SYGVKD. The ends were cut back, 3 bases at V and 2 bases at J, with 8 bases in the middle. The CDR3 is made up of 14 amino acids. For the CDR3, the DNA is TGTGCCATCAGTGAACCCCCAGGCAATCAGCCCCAGCATTTT. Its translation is CAISEPPGNQPQHF.

CDR3 in amino acids: CASSLVTRTHYGYTF. CDR3 DNA sequence: TGTGCCAGCAGCTTAGTTACCAGGACCCATTATGGCTACACCTTC. The chain has TRBV7-9 and TRBJ1-2; D gene ambiguous. Germline CDR1 SEHNR, CDR2 FQNEAQ (reference sequence). With 1 base removed from V and 5 bases from J, the gap between germline ends came to 14 bases. The CDR3 sequence is 15 residues long.

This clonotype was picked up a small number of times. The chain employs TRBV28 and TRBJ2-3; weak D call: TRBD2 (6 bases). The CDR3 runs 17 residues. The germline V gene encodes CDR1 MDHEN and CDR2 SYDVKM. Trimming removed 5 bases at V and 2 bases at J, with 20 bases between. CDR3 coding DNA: TGTGCCAGCAGTCCCCCTTCCGGGACTCCGAACACAGATACGCAGTATTTT. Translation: CASSPPSGTPNTDTQYF. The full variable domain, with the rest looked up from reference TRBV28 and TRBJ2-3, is DVKVTQSSRYLVKRTGEKVFLECVQDMDHENMFWYRQDPGLGLRLIYFSYDVKMKEKGDIPEGYSVSREKKERFSLILESASTNQTSMYLCASSPPSGTPNTDTQYFGPGTRLTVL.

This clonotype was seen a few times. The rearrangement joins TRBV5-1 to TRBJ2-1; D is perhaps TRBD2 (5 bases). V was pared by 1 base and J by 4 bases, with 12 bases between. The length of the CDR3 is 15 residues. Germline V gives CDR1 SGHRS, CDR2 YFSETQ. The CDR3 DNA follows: TGCGCCAGCAGCTTGCCGTTGTGGGAGTACAATGAGCAGTTCTTC. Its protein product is CASSLPLWEYNEQFF.

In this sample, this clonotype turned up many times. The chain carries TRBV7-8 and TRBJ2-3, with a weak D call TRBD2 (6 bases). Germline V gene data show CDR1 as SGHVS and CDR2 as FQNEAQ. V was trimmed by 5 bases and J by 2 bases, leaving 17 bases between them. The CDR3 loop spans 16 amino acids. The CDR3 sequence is CASSPRFSGVTDTQYF. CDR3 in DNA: TGTGCCAGCAGCCCCCGGTTTTCGGGGGTCACAGATACGCAGTATTTT.

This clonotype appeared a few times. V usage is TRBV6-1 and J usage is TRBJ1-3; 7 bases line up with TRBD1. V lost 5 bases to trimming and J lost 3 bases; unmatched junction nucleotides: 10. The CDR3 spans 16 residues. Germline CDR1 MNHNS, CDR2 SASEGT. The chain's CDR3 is CASSLAGGSIGNTIYF. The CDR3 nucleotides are TGTGCCAGCAGTCTCGCAGGGGGATCGATTGGAAACACCATATATTTT.

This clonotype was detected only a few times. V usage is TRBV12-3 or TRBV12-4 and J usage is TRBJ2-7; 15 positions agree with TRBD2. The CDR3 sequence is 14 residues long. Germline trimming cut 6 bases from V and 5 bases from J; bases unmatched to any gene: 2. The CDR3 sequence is CASRGLAGGNEQYF. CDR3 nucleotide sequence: TGTGCCAGCAGGGGACTAGCGGGAGGCAACGAGCAGTACTTC.

For the CDR3, the DNA is TGCGCCAGCAGCTTGGGGCTTTGGACTAGCGGAACGCAGTACTTC. Translation gives CASSLGLWTSGTQYF. The V and J genes are TRBV5-1 and TRBJ2-7; 10 bases line up with TRBD2. The junction had 9 bases not matched to a gene; V was cut back by 0 bases and J by 9 bases. The CDR3 runs 15 residues. CDR1 SGHRS and CDR2 YFSETQ come from the germline V gene.

Here the CDR3 DNA reads TGTGCCAGCAGCCCCAGTGGGGGGAGAGAGACCCAGTACTTC. This sequence encodes CASSPSGGRETQYF. This chain joins TRBV7-6 and TRBJ2-5, with a possible D match to TRBD2 (6 bases). The germline gives CDR1 SGHVS, CDR2 FNYEAQ. Trimming took off 5 bases at V and 4 bases at J, with 14 bases between the two ends. The CDR3 covers 14 residues.

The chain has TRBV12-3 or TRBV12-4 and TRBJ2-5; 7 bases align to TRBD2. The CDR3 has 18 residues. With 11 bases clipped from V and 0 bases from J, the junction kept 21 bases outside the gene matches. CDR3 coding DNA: TGTGCCCGCTGTTTCGACCCTCTAGCGGATATTTACCAAGAGACCCAGTACTTC. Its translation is CARCFDPLADIYQETQYF.

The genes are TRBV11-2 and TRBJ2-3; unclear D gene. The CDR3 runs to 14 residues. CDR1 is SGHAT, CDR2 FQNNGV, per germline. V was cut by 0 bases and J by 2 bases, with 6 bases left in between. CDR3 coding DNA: TGTGCCAGCAGCTTAGAGGGTGTCACAGATACGCAGTATTTT. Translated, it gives CASSLEGVTDTQYF.

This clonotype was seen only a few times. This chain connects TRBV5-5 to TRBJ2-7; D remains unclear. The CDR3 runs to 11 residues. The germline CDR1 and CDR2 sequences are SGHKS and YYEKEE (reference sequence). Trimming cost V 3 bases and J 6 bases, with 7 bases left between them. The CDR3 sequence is CASSSGAEQYV. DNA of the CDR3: TGTGCCAGCAGCTCAGGTGCCGAGCAGTACGTC.

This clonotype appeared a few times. The CDR3 bases are TGCAGCGTTGTGCAGCAGTACACCGGGGAGCTGTTTTTT. Translated, it gives CSVVQQYTGELFF. The chain recombines TRBV29-1 with TRBJ2-2; D remains ambiguous. There are 13 residues in the CDR3. Trimming removed 4 bases at V and 3 bases at J, with 9 bases between. CDR1 is SQVTM and CDR2 is ANQGSEA in the germline V gene.

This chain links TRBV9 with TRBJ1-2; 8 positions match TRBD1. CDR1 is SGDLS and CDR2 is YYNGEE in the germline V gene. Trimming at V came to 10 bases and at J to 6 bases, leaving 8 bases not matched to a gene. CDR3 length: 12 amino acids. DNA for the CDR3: TGTGCCTCCGGCGGCAGGGGGCATGGCTACACCTTC. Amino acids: CASGGRGHGYTF.

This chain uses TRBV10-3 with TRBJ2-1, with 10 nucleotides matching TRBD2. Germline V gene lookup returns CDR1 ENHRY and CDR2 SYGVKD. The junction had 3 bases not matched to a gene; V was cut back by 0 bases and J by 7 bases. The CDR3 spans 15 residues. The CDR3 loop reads CAISESEREGNEQFF. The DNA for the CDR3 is TGTGCCATCAGTGAGTCTGAGCGGGAGGGAAATGAGCAGTTCTTC.

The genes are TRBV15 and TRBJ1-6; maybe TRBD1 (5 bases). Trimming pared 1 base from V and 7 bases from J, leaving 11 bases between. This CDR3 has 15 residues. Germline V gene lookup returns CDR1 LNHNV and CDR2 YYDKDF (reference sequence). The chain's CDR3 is CATSRVATANSPLHF. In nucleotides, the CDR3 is TGTGCCACCAGCAGAGTGGCGACAGCCAATTCACCCCTCCACTTT.